The clone carrying this T cell receptor beta chain turned up a few times. Antigen specificity is unknown. Assay: immunoSEQ multiplex PCR; the TCRdb copy retains only in-frame clones and omits some. The sample yields about 10,000 clones, around 74% seen once. This record comes from a study of somatic mutations in cytotoxic T cells in rheumatoid arthritis. Overall study findings and caveats: For patients with rheumatoid arthritis, CD8+ clonality went up with age, while healthy controls showed no such change. Antigen specificity of the expanded CD8+ clones was not determined. Nobody adjusted the slight TRBV07 underrepresentation in rheumatoid arthritis patients for multiple comparisons.

Trimming took 1 base from V and 1 from J, leaving 13 bases between them. This CDR3 region has 16 residues. CDR1 and CDR2 from the germline V gene are MGHRA and YSYEKL. Sequenced input: CD8+ T cells sorted from blood. The chain employs TRBV4-1 and TRBJ1-1, with D possibly TRBD1 on 5 matching bases. This TCR was sampled from a man aged 50 or older in good health. CDR3 in DNA: TGCGCCAGCAGCCAAGTGCTAACAGGAAAGAACACTGAAGCTTTCTTT. It specifies CASSQVLTGKNTEAFF.